This T cell receptor beta chain stems from a study of blood T cell repertoires in COVID-19 (dated by TCRdb to the early 2020s). Notes on the research overall: Samples from collaborators originated in the United States, Italy and Spain and spanned both the acute and convalescent phases of COVID-19. The material from the prospective study consisted of cDNA or gDNA derived from T cells, B-cell-depleted T cells, or PBMCs. The dataset comprised deeply sampled blood TCRbeta repertoires from subjects exposed to, actively infected with, or recovered from COVID-19. A freely available public database, intended as a resource for researchers studying the immune response to SARS-CoV-2, is where the repertoires were released. Samples came from the ongoing ImmuneRACE study (first 160 participants) plus 1,254 subjects from 6 global collaborators. Sample metadata almost always included a de-identified subject ID, COVID-19 status, age in years and sex. Where HLA class I and class II types were available, the types were taken from metadata supplied by the sample provider, not from assay-based typing. The research as a whole found: The amount of clinical and demographic metadata varied by source and participant and was provided uncurated.

This clone was seen only once. Its binding antigen is unknown. One base away there is no much larger clone; base qualities are not given. The immunoSEQ Assay, a bias-controlled multiplex PCR, was used to amplify TCRbeta CDR3 regions from genomic DNA. In the source study's methods: The number of nucleated cells in each sample was estimated from the amplification of reference gene primers within the assay. Sequence reads were collapsed and filtered to measure the absolute abundance of every unique TCRbeta CDR3 rearrangement. Productive Simpson clonality was computed per sample as the square root of Simpson's diversity index over productive rearrangements. The table comes from immuneACCESS by way of TCRdb, which keeps in-frame sequences with V and J called. Part of the clones is missing from these tables; in studies checked, under half for an unresolved V gene and the rest for unknown reasons. V and J calls and clone size are as listed in that table; D and trimming were resolved from the DNA. This sample lists over 90,000 clones; around 80% were detected once. Approximately 6.7% of the sample goes to the ten largest clones.

The CDR3 starts with the cysteine, ends with the phenylalanine, and has 18 residues. Only the CDR3 part of the read is kept: 54 bases, read in frame from the first base. CDR1 and CDR2 were assigned from the germline V gene as SGHRS and YFSETQ. The germline ends are 23 bases apart after V is trimmed by 3 bases and J by 5 bases. Each collaborating institution followed its own protocols to collect whole blood in K2EDTA tubes. For TCRbeta analysis, collaborator samples were shipped as frozen whole blood, as isolated PBMCs, or as DNA extracted from either sample type. This receptor was taken from a man in his forties or fifties with active or convalescent COVID-19. Sequenced input: peripheral blood. The rearrangement joined TRBV5-1 to TRBJ1-4, with TRBD1 tentatively as D gene (6 bases match). The DNA reads as follows: TGCGCCAGCAGCTGGGACCGGGACAATTCCCTGGGAAATGAAAAACTGTTTTTT. Translated, it reads CASSWDRDNSLGNEKLFF.